These 30 T cell receptor beta chains were sequenced from one sample in a study of shared clonotypes between healthy human individuals. Sequenced by immunoSEQ multiplex PCR; TCRdb stores in-frame clones only, minus some. The sample holds approximately 1.4 million clones, 98% seen once. The material sequenced was naive CD4+ T cells sorted from blood. The subset: CD45RA+ positively selected. These receptors were obtained from a man aged 30 to 39 in good health.

Remarks on this clone: At the DNA level, this CDR3 is encoded by other sequences in the same sample as well. The J gene is TRBJ1-5, the V gene TRBV9; D call uncertain. V lost 4 bases to trimming and J lost 0 bases, with 5 bases between them. Germline loops: CDR1 SGDLS, CDR2 YYNGEE. This CDR3 contains 13 residues. CDR3 sequence (DNA): TGTGCCAGCAGCCCTGATAGCAATCAGCCCCAGCATTTT. Amino acid sequence: CASSPDSNQPQHF. The entire variable domain, with the rest obtained from reference TRBV9 and TRBJ1-5, is as follows: DSGVTQTPKHLITATGQRVTLRCSPRSGDLSVYWYQQSLDQGLQFLIQYYNGEERAKGNILERFSAQQFPDLHSELNLSSLELGDSALYFCASSPDSNQPQHFGDGTRLSIL.

The rearrangement joins TRBV29-1 to TRBJ1-4; tentatively, D is TRBD1 (5 bases). This CDR3 spans 15 amino acids. CDR1 is SQVTM and CDR2 is ANQGSEA in the germline V gene. With 6 bases removed from V and 0 bases from J, the gap between germline ends came to 14 bases. The CDR3 sequence is CSVGGPLATNEKLFF. CDR3 nucleotide sequence: TGCAGCGTGGGGGGACCTCTTGCAACTAATGAAAAACTGTTTTTT. Looking up the rest from reference TRBV29-1 and TRBJ1-4 gives the full variable domain: SAVISQKPSRDICQRGTSLTIQCQVDSQVTMMFWYRQQPGQSLTLIATANQGSEATYESGFVIDKFPISRPNLTFSTLTVSNMSPEDSSIYLCSVGGPLATNEKLFFGSGTQLSVL.

The chain links TRBV5-1 to TRBJ2-3; 10 bases agree with TRBD2. Trimming cost V 0 bases and J 5 bases; bases outside gene matches: 3. In germline, CDR1 is SGHRS, CDR2 YFSETQ. The CDR3 extends over 15 amino acids. The CDR3 is CASSLVLAGEDTQYF. The CDR3 coding sequence is TGCGCCAGCAGCTTGGTCCTAGCGGGAGAAGATACGCAGTATTTT.

The V gene is TRBV6-5, the J gene TRBJ2-3, with no clear D. V was pared by 2 bases and J by 1 base, with 10 bases between. There are 15 residues in the CDR3. Germline values: CDR1 MNHEY, CDR2 SVGAGI. Here the CDR3 reads CASSYRRGRTDTQYF. CDR3 in DNA: TGTGCCAGCAGTTACCGGCGAGGACGCACAGATACGCAGTATTTT.

This chain links TRBV5-4 with TRBJ2-3, with D possibly called TRBD1 or TRBD2 (5 bases each). Trimming took 3 bases from V and 1 from J, leaving 12 bases between them. Germline loops: CDR1 SGHNT, CDR2 YYREEE (reference sequence). This CDR3 is 15 amino acids long. The CDR3 is CASSSVGRGTDTQYF. The CDR3, as DNA: TGTGCCAGCAGCTCCGTGGGGCGGGGCACAGATACGCAGTATTTT.

This clone was seen a single time. The CDR3 region has the DNA TGTGCCTGGAGTGTTGGACTTAGCGGGAGGGTGTCCCAGTACTTC. Protein product: CAWSVGLSGRVSQYF. The chain links TRBV30 to TRBJ2-5; 11 positions match TRBD2. Germline V gives CDR1 GTSNPN, CDR2 SVGIG (reference sequence). The J segment lost 9 bases and the V segment lost 0 bases, leaving 9 bases of the junction unmatched. This CDR3 has 15 residues.

The rearrangement links TRBV28 to TRBJ1-4; D is uncertain. CDR1 and CDR2 from the germline V gene are MDHEN and SYDVKM. The CDR3 extends over 13 amino acids. V lost 8 bases and J 5 bases, leaving 12 bases between the germline ends. For the CDR3, the DNA is TGTGCCAGCCTCACTGGGCCAAATGAAAAACTGTTTTTT. Protein product: CASLTGPNEKLFF.

The count of this clone is one. The J gene is TRBJ1-4, the V gene TRBV10-3, with no clear D. Trimming left V 11 bases short and J 3 bases short, with 10 bases between. The CDR3 is made up of 12 amino acids. The germline CDR1 and CDR2 sequences are ENHRY and SYGVKD. The CDR3 bases are TGTGCCGTCGGTTCGGCTAATGAAAAACTGTTTTTT. Protein product: CAVGSANEKLFF.

This sequence joins TRBV7-9 and TRBJ2-2, with D possibly TRBD2 on 5 matching bases. Trimming removed 4 bases at V and 3 bases at J, with 15 bases between. The CDR3 loop spans 16 amino acids. From germline, CDR1 is SEHNR and CDR2 FQNEAQ (reference sequence). The chain's CDR3 is CASSSLGSGDTGELFF. CDR3 nucleotide sequence: TGTGCCAGCAGCTCTCTCGGTTCCGGGGACACCGGGGAGCTGTTTTTT.

The rearrangement links TRBV5-1 to TRBJ1-3; possible D gene TRBD1, 5 bases. CDR3 length equals 15 residues. Germline V gene sequence: CDR1 SGHRS, CDR2 YFSETQ. Trimming left V 4 bases short and J 0 bases short, with 11 bases between. The CDR3 protein is CASSGGTNSGNTIYF. DNA for the CDR3: TGCGCCAGCAGCGGAGGGACCAACTCTGGAAACACCATATATTTT.

The genes are TRBV6-5 and TRBJ1-5; D gene unclear. The CDR3 loop spans 16 amino acids. The germline gives CDR1 MNHEY, CDR2 SVGAGI. Trimming cost V 4 bases and J 1 base, with 14 bases left between them. CDR3 nucleotide sequence: TGTGCCAGCAGTTCCGCACACCAGCAAAGCAATCAGCCCCAGCATTTT. The encoded protein is CASSSAHQQSNQPQHF.

This chain links TRBV28 with TRBJ2-7; D ambiguous. Germline V lookup: CDR1 MDHEN, CDR2 SYDVKM. The germline V and J ends were trimmed by 8 bases and 2 bases, with 16 bases remaining between them. The CDR3 is made up of 14 amino acids. The CDR3 sequence is CASRGSQPTYEQYF. As DNA, the CDR3 is TGTGCCAGCCGAGGTAGTCAGCCTACCTACGAGCAGTACTTC.

A remark on this clone: At the DNA level, this CDR3 is encoded by other sequences in the same sample as well. The CDR3 nucleotides read TGTGCCAGCTCACCTAGGACAGGGAGCACAGATACGCAGTATTTT. Translated, it gives CASSPRTGSTDTQYF. The chain links TRBV18 to TRBJ2-3, with TRBD1 matching over 8 bases. V was pared by 3 bases and J by 0 bases, with 2 bases of the junction left unmatched. The CDR3 sequence is 15 residues long. Germline values: CDR1 KGHSH, CDR2 LQKENI.

Details on this clone: In the same sample, other DNA sequences code for this CDR3. V usage is TRBV19 and J usage is TRBJ1-1; D perhaps matches TRBD1 (5 bases). Germline loops: CDR1 LNHDA, CDR2 SQIVND (reference sequence). V dropped 3 bases and J dropped 5 bases, with 7 bases sitting between them. This CDR3 contains 12 residues. CDR3 DNA: TGTGCCAGTAGTATCCGGGGGACTGAAGCTTTCTTT. This encodes CASSIRGTEAFF.

The chain links TRBV29-1 to TRBJ2-3; TRBD2 matches at 7 bases. Trimming cost V 5 bases and J 0 bases; bases outside gene matches: 14. Germline V gives CDR1 SQVTM, CDR2 ANQGSEA. This CDR3 spans 17 amino acids. CDR3 amino acids: CSVPQEPSGTSTDTQYF. The DNA for the CDR3 is TGCAGCGTTCCCCAGGAGCCTAGCGGAACTAGCACAGATACGCAGTATTTT.

The chain recombines TRBV30 with TRBJ1-3; no definite D call. V dropped 0 bases and J dropped 0 bases, with 6 bases sitting between them. The CDR3 contains 14 residues. Germline V gene sequence: CDR1 GTSNPN, CDR2 SVGIG (reference sequence). CDR3 in amino acids: CAWSVTASGNTIYF. CDR3 DNA sequence: TGTGCCTGGAGTGTCACAGCCTCTGGAAACACCATATATTTT.

The rearrangement uses TRBV4-2 and TRBJ2-5, with D possibly being TRBD2 (5 bases). The CDR3 loop spans 15 amino acids. Germline assignment: CDR1 LGHNA and CDR2 YNFKEQ. Trimming took off 0 bases at V and 5 bases at J, with 13 bases between the two ends. The CDR3, as DNA: TGTGCCAGCAGCCAAGATGGGAGCGACGGTGAGACCCAGTACTTC. It specifies CASSQDGSDGETQYF.

The chain recombines TRBV5-1 with TRBJ2-2, with a possible D match to TRBD2 (5 bases). V lost 4 bases to trimming and J lost 7 bases, with 17 bases between them. This CDR3 has 15 residues. Germline lookup yields CDR1 SGHRS and CDR2 YFSETQ. In DNA, the CDR3 is TGCGCCAGCAGCCTACTCGGTCTGGAGGTCGGGGAGCTGTTTTTT. Its translation: CASSLLGLEVGELFF.

The chain carries TRBV28 and TRBJ1-5; perhaps TRBD1 as D (5 bases). V lost 6 bases and J 6 bases, leaving 12 bases between the germline ends. Germline assignment: CDR1 MDHEN and CDR2 SYDVKM. The length of the CDR3 is 13 residues. The CDR3 bases are TGTGCCAGCAGGGGCGGGACGGGTCAGCCCCAGCATTTT. The encoded protein is CASRGGTGQPQHF.

The chain uses TRBV4-3 and TRBJ2-3, with TRBD2 identical over 8 bases. With V trimmed by 3 bases and J by 0 bases, 5 bases remained unmatched. The CDR3 has 16 amino acids. Per the germline V gene, CDR1 is LGHNA and CDR2 is YSLEER. The CDR3 here is CASSQATSVSTDTQYF. In nucleotides, the CDR3 is TGCGCCAGCAGCCAGGCGACTAGCGTGAGCACAGATACGCAGTATTTT.

The V and J genes are TRBV2 and TRBJ2-6, with D hard to call. The CDR3 contains 18 residues. From germline, CDR1 is SNHLY and CDR2 FYNNEI. Deletions cut 5 bases from V and 5 bases from J, with 22 bases between. The CDR3 nucleotides are TGTGCCAGCAGTTGCGGCGATTCGATACAAAGTCGGGCCAACGTCCTGACTTTC. It yields the protein CASSCGDSIQSRANVLTF.

The chain recombines TRBV27 with TRBJ1-5, with 7 bases lining up with TRBD1. Germline V gene lookup returns CDR1 MNHEY and CDR2 SMNVEV (reference sequence). V gave up 6 bases and J gave up 3 bases; unmatched junction bases: 8. The CDR3 totals 15 residues. CDR3 loop: CASRKGDSTNQPQHF. The CDR3 bases are TGTGCCAGCAGGAAGGGGGACAGCACCAATCAGCCCCAGCATTTT.

This chain uses TRBV18 with TRBJ2-7; D assignment may be TRBD1 or TRBD2 (5 bases each). The CDR3 sequence is 15 residues long. In germline, CDR1 is KGHSH, CDR2 LQKENI. Deletions cut 4 bases from V and 6 bases from J, with 19 bases between. In DNA form, the CDR3 reads TGTGCCAGCTCACGGACGGGACGGACGCTACTCGAGCAGTACTTC. It codes for CASSRTGRTLLEQYF.

The V call is TRBV6-4, the J call TRBJ1-1; D gene ambiguous. Deletions cut 2 bases from V and 4 bases from J, with 17 bases between. The V gene's germline CDR1 is MRHNA and CDR2 SNTAGT. The CDR3 contains 16 residues. This chain's CDR3 is CASSDPLRWPGTEAFF. In DNA form, the CDR3 reads TGTGCCAGCAGTGACCCCTTACGATGGCCGGGCACTGAAGCTTTCTTT.

V gene TRBV6-4 combines with J gene TRBJ2-3; 9 positions match TRBD2. Germline CDR1 is MRHNA and CDR2 is SNTAGT. J lost 0 bases, V lost 8 bases, and 12 bases had no gene match. The CDR3 has 17 amino acids. The DNA of the CDR3 is TGTGCCAGCCCACTAGCGGGTCATTCAACTAGCACAGATACGCAGTATTTT. Amino acid sequence: CASPLAGHSTSTDTQYF.

The chain is built from TRBV18 and TRBJ1-6, with D unclear. The germline V gene encodes CDR1 KGHSH and CDR2 LQKENI. Trimming removed 5 bases at V and 10 bases at J, with 18 bases between. The CDR3 is 15 amino acids. The chain's CDR3 is CASSTLGLPESPLHF. The CDR3 nucleotides read TGTGCCAGCTCAACCCTAGGCCTCCCGGAGTCACCCCTCCACTTT. Full variable domain (rest looked up from reference TRBV18 and TRBJ1-6): NAGVMQNPRHLVRRRGQEARLRCSPMKGHSHVYWYRQLPEEGLKFMVYLQKENIIDESGMPKERFSAEFPKEGPSILRIQQVVRGDSAAYFCASSTLGLPESPLHFGNGTRLTVT.

This chain joins TRBV19 and TRBJ2-5; tentatively, D is TRBD2 (6 bases). Trimming pared 0 bases from V and 4 bases from J, leaving 12 bases between. There are 15 residues in the CDR3. Germline V CDR1 and CDR2: LNHDA, SQIVND (reference sequence). The CDR3 nucleotides are TGTGCCAGTAGTATAGATCTAGGGAGGTCAGAGACCCAGTACTTC. Protein sequence: CASSIDLGRSETQYF.

The V and J genes are TRBV7-8 and TRBJ1-5; TRBD1 is a possible D gene (6 bases). This CDR3 region has 17 residues. Germline CDR1 SGHVS, CDR2 FQNEAQ. Trimming took off 5 bases at V and 1 base at J, with 18 bases between the two ends. This chain's CDR3 is CASSLGGIWKSNQPQHF. CDR3 coding DNA: TGTGCCAGCAGCCTAGGGGGTATTTGGAAGAGCAATCAGCCCCAGCATTTT. Combining the CDR3 with reference TRBV7-8 and TRBJ1-5 gives the whole variable domain GAGVSQSPRYKVAKRGQDVALRCDPISGHVSLFWYQQALGQGPEFLTYFQNEAQLDKSGLPSDRFFAERPEGSVSTLKIQRTQQEDSAVYLCASSLGGIWKSNQPQHFGDGTRLSIL.

This chain connects TRBV6-4 to TRBJ2-5; tentative D call: TRBD2 (5 bases). This CDR3 is built from 18 residues. Germline-derived CDR1 and CDR2 are MRHNA and SNTAGT. The V gene lost 0 bases and the J gene lost 1 base, with 18 bases spanning the gap. CDR3 DNA: TGTGCCAGCAGTGACTCTGGGTGGGCTAGCCAACTCCAAGAGACCCAGTACTTC. Encoded protein: CASSDSGWASQLQETQYF.

The chain carries TRBV18 and TRBJ2-1, with 7 nucleotides matching TRBD2. Trimming at V came to 0 bases and at J to 3 bases, leaving 14 bases not matched to a gene. The germline CDR1 and CDR2 sequences are KGHSH and LQKENI. The length of the CDR3 is 19 residues. The chain's CDR3 is CASSPPRTTGRGNYNEQFF. CDR3 sequence (DNA): TGTGCCAGCTCACCACCCCGGACGACGGGGCGGGGGAACTACAATGAGCAGTTCTTC.